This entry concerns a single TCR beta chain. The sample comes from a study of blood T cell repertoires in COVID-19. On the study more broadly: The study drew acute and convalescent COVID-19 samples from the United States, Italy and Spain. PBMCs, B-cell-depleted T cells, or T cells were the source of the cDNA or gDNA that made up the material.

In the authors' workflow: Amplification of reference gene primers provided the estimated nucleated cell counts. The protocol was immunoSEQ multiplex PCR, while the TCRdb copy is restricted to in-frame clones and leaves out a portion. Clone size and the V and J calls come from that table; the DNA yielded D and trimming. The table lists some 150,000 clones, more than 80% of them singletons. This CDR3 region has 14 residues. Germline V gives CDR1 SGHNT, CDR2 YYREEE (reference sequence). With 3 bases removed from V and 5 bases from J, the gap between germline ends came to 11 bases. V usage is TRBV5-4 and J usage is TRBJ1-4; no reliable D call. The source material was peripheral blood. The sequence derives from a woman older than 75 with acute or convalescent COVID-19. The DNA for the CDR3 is TGTGCCAGCAGCTCAAAGACCGGGAATGAAAAACTGTTTTTT. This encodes CASSSKTGNEKLFF.